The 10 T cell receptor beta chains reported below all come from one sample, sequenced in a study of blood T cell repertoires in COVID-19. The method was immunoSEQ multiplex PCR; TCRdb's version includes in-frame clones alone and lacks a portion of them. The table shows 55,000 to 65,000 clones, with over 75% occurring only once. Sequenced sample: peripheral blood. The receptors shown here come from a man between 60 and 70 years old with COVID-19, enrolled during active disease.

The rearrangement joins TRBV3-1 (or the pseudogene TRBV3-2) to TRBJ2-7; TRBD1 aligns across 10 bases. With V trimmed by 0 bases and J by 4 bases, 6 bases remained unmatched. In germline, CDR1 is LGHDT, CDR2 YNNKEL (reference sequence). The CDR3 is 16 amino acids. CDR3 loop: CASSQDWDRGRYEQYF. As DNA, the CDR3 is TGTGCCAGCAGCCAAGATTGGGACAGGGGAAGGTACGAGCAGTACTTC.

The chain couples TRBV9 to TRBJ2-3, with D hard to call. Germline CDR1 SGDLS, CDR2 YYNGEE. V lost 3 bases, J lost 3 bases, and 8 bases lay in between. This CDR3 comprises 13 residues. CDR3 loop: CASSADNTDTQYF. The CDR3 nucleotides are TGTGCCAGCAGCGCCGACAATACAGATACGCAGTATTTT.

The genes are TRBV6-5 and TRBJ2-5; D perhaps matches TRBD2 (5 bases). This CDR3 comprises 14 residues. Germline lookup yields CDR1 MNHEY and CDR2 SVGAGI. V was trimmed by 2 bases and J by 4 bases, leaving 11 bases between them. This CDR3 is CASSYGLAGETQYF. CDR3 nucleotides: TGTGCCAGCAGTTACGGGCTAGCTGGAGAGACCCAGTACTTC.

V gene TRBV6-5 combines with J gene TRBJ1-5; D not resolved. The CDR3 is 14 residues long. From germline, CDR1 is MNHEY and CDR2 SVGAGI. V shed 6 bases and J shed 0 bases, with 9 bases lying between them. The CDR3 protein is CASRRINSNQPQHF. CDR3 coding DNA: TGTGCCAGCAGGAGGATCAATAGCAATCAGCCCCAGCATTTT.

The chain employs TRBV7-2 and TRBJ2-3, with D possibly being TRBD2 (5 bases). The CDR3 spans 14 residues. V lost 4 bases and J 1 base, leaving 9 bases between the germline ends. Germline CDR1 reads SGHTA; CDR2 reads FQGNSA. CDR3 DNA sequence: TGTGCCAGCAGCTCGGGGAGACGCACAGATACGCAGTATTTT. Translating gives CASSSGRRTDTQYF.

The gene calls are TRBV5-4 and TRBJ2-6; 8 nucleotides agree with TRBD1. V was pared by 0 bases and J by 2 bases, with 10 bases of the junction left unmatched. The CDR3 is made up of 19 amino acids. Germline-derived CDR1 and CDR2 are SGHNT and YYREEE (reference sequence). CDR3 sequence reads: CASSLGPDRAMAGANVLTF. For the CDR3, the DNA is TGTGCCAGCAGCTTGGGCCCGGACAGGGCAATGGCTGGGGCCAACGTCCTGACTTTC. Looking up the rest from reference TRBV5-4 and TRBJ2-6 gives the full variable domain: ETGVTQSPTHLIKTRGQQVTLRCSSQSGHNTVSWYQQALGQGPQFIFQYYREEENGRGNFPPRFSGLQFPNYSSELNVNALELDDSALYLCASSLGPDRAMAGANVLTFGAGSRLTVL.

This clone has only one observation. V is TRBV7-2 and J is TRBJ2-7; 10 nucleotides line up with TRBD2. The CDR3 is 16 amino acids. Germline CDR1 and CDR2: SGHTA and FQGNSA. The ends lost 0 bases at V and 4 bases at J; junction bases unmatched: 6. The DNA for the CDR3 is TGTGCCAGCAGCTTAGCCGCTAGCGGGAGCGTTTACGAGCAGTACTTC. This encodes CASSLAASGSVYEQYF.

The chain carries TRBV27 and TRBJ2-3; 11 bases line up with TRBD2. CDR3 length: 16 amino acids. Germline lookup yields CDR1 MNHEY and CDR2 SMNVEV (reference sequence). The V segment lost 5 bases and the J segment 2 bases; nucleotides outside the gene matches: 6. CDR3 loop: CASSPLAGGHTDTQYF. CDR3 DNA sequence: TGTGCCAGCAGTCCCCTAGCGGGGGGACACACAGATACGCAGTATTTT.

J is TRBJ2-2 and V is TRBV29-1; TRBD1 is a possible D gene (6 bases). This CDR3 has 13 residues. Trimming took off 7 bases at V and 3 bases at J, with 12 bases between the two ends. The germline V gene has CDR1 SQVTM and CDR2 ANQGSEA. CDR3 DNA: TGCAGCGCCACAGGGTCATACACCGGGGAGCTGTTTTTT. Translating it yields CSATGSYTGELFF.

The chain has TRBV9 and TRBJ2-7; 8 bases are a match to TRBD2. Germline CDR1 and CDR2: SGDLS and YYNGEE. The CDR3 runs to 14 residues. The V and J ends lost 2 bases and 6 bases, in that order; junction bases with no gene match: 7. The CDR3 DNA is TGTGCCAGCAGCGTCCGGGAGGGCCAGGGCGAGCAGTACTTC. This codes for CASSVREGQGEQYF.